The present T cell receptor (beta chain) was sequenced within a study of CD8 T cells in Susac syndrome. TCR beta sequences were obtained from blood CD8+ and CD4+ T cells. The multiple sclerosis control group was made up of treatment-naive patients with stable or active relapsing-remitting disease. TEMRA cells were FACS-enriched, and CD8+ and CD4+ T cells were isolated negatively. CDR1 is LNHDA, CDR2 SQIVND, per germline (reference sequence). V lost 3 bases and J lost 8, with 14 bases in between. This CDR3 spans 14 amino acids. It was with random hexamers that roughly 0.45 to 1 ug RNA was reverse transcribed. The amplification used immunoSEQ multiplex PCR on TCR beta CDR3; it spanned 54 Vbeta and 13 Jbeta. TCRdb re-called the immunoSEQ multiplex PCR reads through MiXCR, storing one row per CDR3 protein. The sample holds some 110,000 distinct CDR3 sequences; 85% to 95% are singletons and the top ten take about 0.096%.

The TCR was taken from a human donor with multiple sclerosis. Sequencing was carried out using CD4+ T cells from PBMCs. V and J are TRBV19 and TRBJ1-5, with D tentatively TRBD1 (5 bases). The DNA of the CDR3 is TGTGCCAGTAGTATCTCCCCAGGGAAGAAGCCCCAGCATTTT. This encodes CASSISPGKKPQHF. The full variable domain, its missing parts supplied by reference TRBV19 and TRBJ1-5, is DGGITQSPKYLFRKEGQNVTLSCEQNLNHDAMYWYRQDPGQGLRLIYYSQIVNDFQKGDIAEGYSVSREKKESFPLTVTSAQKNPTAFYLCASSISPGKKPQHFGDGTRLSIL.